These T cell receptor beta chains were read from a single sample in a study of long-term antiretroviral therapy in people with HIV. TCRdb's copy holds only in-frame clones and misses some; the assay was immunoSEQ multiplex PCR. This table has under 20,000 clones, approximately 86% appearing once. The sample here was unsorted PBMCs, taken 0.5 years after starting antiretroviral therapy. The receptor set was obtained from a man aged 40-49 years with HIV. Both conserved end residues are part of each CDR3. The order of the fields is D gene, J gene, V gene, clone size, CDR3 DNA, CDR3 protein. A D gene is named only where the DNA matches it firmly. Clone sizes are given selectively: once, few, many, or a class where the clone is expanded.

>TRBD2|TRBJ2-7|TRBV13|.
TGTGCCAGCAGCCCCAGGACTAGCGGGAAACCCTTGGAGCAGTACTTC
CASSPRTSGKPLEQYF
>TRBD2|TRBJ2-5|TRBV10-2|.
TGCGCCAGCAGTGAGTCGTGGGTAGCGGGGGCCACAGAGACCCAGTACTTC
CASSESWVAGATETQYF
>.|TRBJ2-2|TRBV25-1|.
TGTGCCAGCAGTGAAAGGGGGAAGATGGGACACAACACCGGGGAGCTGTTTTTT
CASSERGKMGHNTGELFF
>TRBD1|TRBJ1-5|TRBV27|.
TGTGCCAGCAGTGGGACAGGCCCGTATCAGCCCCAGCATTTT
CASSGTGPYQPQHF
>.|TRBJ2-7|TRBV7-9|.
TGTGCCAGCAGCTTAGCGCGAGTTTGGGGGGACGAGCAGTACTTC
CASSLARVWGDEQYF
>TRBD1|TRBJ1-1|TRBV6-1|.
TGTGCCATTCGACAGGGCGGGAACACTGAAGCTTTCTTT
CAIRQGGNTEAFF
>.|TRBJ1-1|TRBV7-2|.
TGTGCCAGCACTTGGGGAGTTGAAGCTTTCTTT
CASTWGVEAFF
>.|TRBJ1-1|TRBV10-3|.
TGTGCCATCAGTGACATCCCTGGGACTGAAGCTTTCTTT
CAISDIPGTEAFF
>.|TRBJ2-2|TRBV10-3|.
TGTGCCATCAGTGAGTCTCCGAGTAGCGGTGGCGGGGAGCTGTTTTTT
CAISESPSSGGGELFF
>TRBD2|TRBJ2-3|TRBV29-1|.
TGCAGCGTGAGACTAGCGGGGCGCACAGATACGCAGTATTTT
CSVRLAGRTDTQYF
>.|TRBJ2-2|TRBV7-2|once
TGTGCCAGCAGCTTAGGATCGTCCACCGGGGAGCTGTTTTTT
CASSLGSSTGELFF
>.|TRBJ1-6|TRBV2|few
TGTGCCAGCCGTTATGTCCAGGATTCACCCCTCCACTTT
CASRYVQDSPLHF
>.|TRBJ2-7|TRBV5-4|.
TGTGCCAGCAGCTTTAGGGGACCCAACCCCTACGAGCAGTACTTC
CASSFRGPNPYEQYF
>.|TRBJ2-6|TRBV7-3|.
TGTGCCAGCAGCTTTGATCCCCCAGCAGTCTTGTCCTCTGGGGCCAACGTCCTGACTTTC
CASSFDPPAVLSSGANVLTF
>.|TRBJ2-6|TRBV27|.
TGTGCCAGCAGTTTATCGGGCGACCGTAACTCTGGGGCCAACGTCCTGACTTTC
CASSLSGDRNSGANVLTF
>.|TRBJ2-2|TRBV7-2|.
TGTGCCAGCAGCTCGATAGAGGTTTCTCCAGCGACGAACACCGGGGAGCTGTTTTTT
CASSSIEVSPATNTGELFF
>TRBD1|TRBJ2-1|TRBV18|.
TGTGCCAGCTCGTCGGACAGGGGTGCCTACAATGAGCAGTTCTTC
CASSSDRGAYNEQFF
>.|TRBJ2-7|TRBV30|.
TGTGCCTGGAGCCCACGGGGCGGCGAGCAGTACTTC
CAWSPRGGEQYF
>TRBD1|TRBJ1-1|TRBV7-2|.
TGTGCCAGCAGCTCACCGGGGACAGGTGCTTCGAACACTGAAGCTTTCTTT
CASSSPGTGASNTEAFF
>.|TRBJ1-1|TRBV5-5|.
TGTGCCAGCAGCTTTGTTGTCGGGCGGTACACTGAAGCTTTCTTT
CASSFVVGRYTEAFF
>.|TRBJ2-5|TRBV5-1|.
TGCGCCAGCAGCTTTGTGTTCCAAGAGACCCAGTACTTC
CASSFVFQETQYF
>.|TRBJ2-7|TRBV7-6|.
TGTGCCAGCAGCCCCACTGAAGTTTACGAGCAGTACTTC
CASSPTEVYEQYF
>.|TRBJ2-7|TRBV7-6|few
TGTGCCAGCAGCTTACCGTACTACGAGCAGTACTTC
CASSLPYYEQYF
>TRBD2|TRBJ2-7|TRBV7-9|.
TGTGCCAGCAGCACGCGGATTACTAGCGGTGCCTACGAGCAGTACTTC
CASSTRITSGAYEQYF
>.|TRBJ1-1|TRBV19|.
TGTGCCAGTAGGGAAGGGGGCACTGAAGCTTTCTTT
CASREGGTEAFF
>.|TRBJ2-7|TRBV7-8|.
TGTGCCAGTGGGGTCAGCTACGAGCAGTACTTC
CASGVSYEQYF
>TRBD2|TRBJ2-7|TRBV27|.
TGTGCCAGCAGGTCCGAGCGGGAGGGCTCCTACGAGCAGTACTTC
CASRSEREGSYEQYF
>.|TRBJ2-7|TRBV6-1|.
TGTGCCAGCAGTGTGTTGGCGGAGGGGGCCCACGAGCAGTACTTC
CASSVLAEGAHEQYF
>.|TRBJ2-1|TRBV5-1|.
TGCGCCAGCAGCTTGGTTGGGGACGCCTACAATGAGCAGTTCTTC
CASSLVGDAYNEQFF
>TRBD1|TRBJ1-2|TRBV9|.
TGTGCCAGCAGCGTAGGGGTACAGGGGAAAGATGGCTACACCTTC
CASSVGVQGKDGYTF
>TRBD1|TRBJ2-1|TRBV27|.
TGTGCCAGCAGTTTAGGGACAGGGTACTCTGAGCAGTTCTTC
CASSLGTGYSEQFF
>.|TRBJ1-1|TRBV7-9|once
TGTGCCAGCAGCGGGGCAGGGGTAGGTGACACTGAAGCTTTCTTT
CASSGAGVGDTEAFF
>.|TRBJ2-7|TRBV27|.
TGTGCCAGCAGTTTATTCTACAGGGGGGGTTTGTACGAGCAGTACTTC
CASSLFYRGGLYEQYF
>TRBD1|TRBJ2-7|TRBV6-6|.
TGTGCCAGCAGTACGACCGGGACAGGGTACGAGCAGTACTTC
CASSTTGTGYEQYF
>.|TRBJ2-3|TRBV5-1|.
TGCGCCAGCAGCTCGGGAAACACAGATACGCAGTATTTT
CASSSGNTDTQYF
>TRBD1|TRBJ1-4|TRBV4-1|.
TGCGCCAGCAGCCAAGATACAGGGGTTCGTGAAAAACTGTTTTTT
CASSQDTGVREKLFF
>.|TRBJ2-7|TRBV6-1|.
TGTGCCAGCAGTGAAGTCGACAGCTACGAGCAGTACTTC
CASSEVDSYEQYF